Shown below are 16 T cell receptor beta chains from a single sample sequenced in a study of shared clonotypes between healthy human individuals. The table came from immunoSEQ multiplex PCR; TCRdb's copy has only in-frame clones and leaves some out. The repertoire holds some 1,100,000 clones, with about 84% as singletons. Sequencing was carried out using memory CD4+ T cells from PBMCs. Subset indicated: CD45RA-negative fraction. Receptors originate from a young man in good health. Some clones in this sample may be carry-over from other donors' samples.

The chain couples TRBV6-5 to TRBJ2-3, with TRBD2 matching 10 bases. The V and J ends lost 6 bases and 3 bases, in that order; junction bases with no gene match: 6. Germline V lookup: CDR1 MNHEY, CDR2 SVGAGI. The CDR3 loop spans 15 amino acids. The CDR3 region is CASRLTSGKTDTQYF. DNA of the CDR3: TGTGCCAGCAGGCTAACTAGCGGGAAGACAGATACGCAGTATTTT.

The sample holds many counts of this clone. The chain carries TRBV19 and TRBJ2-7, with 8 bases lining up with TRBD1. This CDR3 has 15 amino acids. From germline, CDR1 is LNHDA and CDR2 SQIVND (reference sequence). Germline trimming cut 6 bases from V and 2 bases from J; bases unmatched to any gene: 9. The CDR3 bases are TGTGCCAGTAGGACCTCCGGGACAGGAGCCTACGAGCAGTACTTC. It translates to CASRTSGTGAYEQYF.

This clone appeared once. This chain links TRBV6-1 with TRBJ2-1; TRBD2 aligns across 9 bases. The V segment lost 8 bases and the J segment 7 bases; nucleotides outside the gene matches: 12. The CDR3 totals 15 residues. Germline assignment: CDR1 MNHNS and CDR2 SASEGT. CDR3 region: CASRARTSDSNEQFF. In nucleotides, the CDR3 is TGTGCCAGCCGTGCTCGGACTAGCGATTCGAATGAGCAGTTCTTC.

V is TRBV15 and J is TRBJ2-6; 9 bases fit TRBD2. Trimming took 2 bases from V and 0 from J; bases not matched to a gene: 14. Germline V CDR1 and CDR2: LNHNV, YYDKDF (reference sequence). This CDR3 region has 21 residues. The CDR3 protein is CATSRHRLAGLSPSGANVLTF. For the CDR3, the DNA is TGTGCCACCAGCAGACATCGTCTAGCGGGACTGTCCCCCTCTGGGGCCAACGTCCTGACTTTC.

With regard to this clone: Other DNA sequences in this sample translate to the same CDR3. The CDR3 region is CASSFQGHEQYF. DNA for the CDR3: TGTGCCAGCAGCTTTCAGGGCCACGAGCAGTACTTC. The chain employs TRBV11-2 and TRBJ2-7, with D possibly being TRBD1 (5 bases). V dropped 3 bases and J dropped 5 bases, with 8 bases sitting between them. Germline CDR1 reads SGHAT; CDR2 reads FQNNGV. CDR3 size: 12 residues.

This clone has only a few counts. The V and J genes are TRBV6-5 and TRBJ1-1; D is uncertain. V lost 5 bases to trimming and J lost 5 bases, with 12 bases between them. The V gene's germline CDR1 is MNHEY and CDR2 SVGAGI. The CDR3 loop spans 13 amino acids. CDR3 DNA sequence: TGTGCCAGCAGTCCGCGCGGTGCAACTGAAGCTTTCTTT. Translating gives CASSPRGATEAFF.

J is TRBJ2-2 and V is TRBV27; a possible D gene is TRBD2 (5 bases). Trimming cost V 3 bases and J 6 bases, with 11 bases left between them. CDR3 length equals 14 residues. Germline CDR1 MNHEY, CDR2 SMNVEV (reference sequence). The CDR3 DNA follows: TGTGCCAGCAGTTTTAGAGGGCAAGCCGGGGAGCTGTTTTTT. Its protein product is CASSFRGQAGELFF.

This clone was found a few times. CDR3 amino acids: CASSLGTGYYEQYF. Written as DNA, the CDR3 is TGCGCCAGCAGCTTGGGGACAGGGTACTACGAGCAGTACTTC. V is TRBV5-1 and J is TRBJ2-7; TRBD1 matches 8 bases. This CDR3 spans 14 amino acids. The ends lost 0 bases at V and 3 bases at J; junction bases unmatched: 2. Germline CDR1 is SGHRS and CDR2 is YFSETQ.

The chain uses TRBV5-1 and TRBJ2-7, with no clear D. Trimming cost V 2 bases and J 1 base, with 10 bases left between them. From germline, CDR1 is SGHRS and CDR2 YFSETQ. The CDR3 is made up of 14 amino acids. CDR3 in amino acids: CASSLEQLSYEQYF. In DNA, the CDR3 is TGCGCCAGCAGCTTAGAACAGTTGTCCTACGAGCAGTACTTC.

This chain uses TRBV6-5 with TRBJ2-7; TRBD2 matches at 11 bases. The germline V gene encodes CDR1 MNHEY and CDR2 SVGAGI. J lost 8 bases, V lost 7 bases, and 7 bases had no gene match. The CDR3 is made up of 13 amino acids. CDR3 residues: CASKGTSGQKQYF. The CDR3 coding sequence is TGTGCCAGCAAAGGGACTAGCGGCCAGAAGCAGTACTTC.

This chain links TRBV5-1 with TRBJ1-1; D perhaps matches TRBD1 (6 bases). V shed 3 bases and J shed 8 bases, with 17 bases lying between them. CDR3 length: 14 amino acids. The germline V gene encodes CDR1 SGHRS and CDR2 YFSETQ. In DNA form, the CDR3 reads TGCGCCAGCAGCTCCACAGGGCGTACAGCGGAAGCTTTCTTT. Its protein product is CASSSTGRTAEAFF.

The chain couples TRBV19 to TRBJ2-7, with D possibly matching TRBD2 (6 bases). Germline loops: CDR1 LNHDA, CDR2 SQIVND (reference sequence). This CDR3 is 18 amino acids long. V lost 3 bases and J lost 3, with 24 bases in between. For the CDR3, the DNA is TGTGCCAGTAGTATGCGAGGCCCTAGCGTGACCCTTAGCTACGAGCAGTACTTC. It translates to CASSMRGPSVTLSYEQYF.

The V call is TRBV5-4, the J call TRBJ2-3; D is perhaps TRBD2 (5 bases). V was pared by 0 bases and J by 0 bases, with 8 bases between. CDR3 length: 15 residues. Germline values: CDR1 SGHNT, CDR2 YYREEE (reference sequence). This chain's CDR3 is CASSLGWTSTDTQYF. The CDR3 bases are TGTGCCAGCAGCTTGGGGTGGACTAGCACAGATACGCAGTATTTT.

The J gene is TRBJ1-3, the V gene TRBV9; a weak D match, TRBD1 (6 bases). The CDR3 is 15 amino acids. From germline, CDR1 is SGDLS and CDR2 YYNGEE. The ends were cut back, 1 base at V and 3 bases at J, with 11 bases in the middle. Here the CDR3 DNA reads TGTGCCAGCAGCGTACGGGGGGCAGGTGGAAACACCATATATTTT. It yields the protein CASSVRGAGGNTIYF.

CDR3 sequence (DNA): TGTGCCAGCAGTGGAGGACGGAGCAATCAGCCCCAGCATTTT. This translates into CASSGGRSNQPQHF. The rearrangement uses TRBV2 and TRBJ1-5; D not resolved. CDR3 length: 14 amino acids. V gave up 4 bases and J gave up 1 base, with 8 bases separating them. In germline, CDR1 is SNHLY, CDR2 FYNNEI.

The chain has TRBV2 and TRBJ2-3; D remains unclear. Trimming pared 5 bases from V and 5 bases from J, leaving 14 bases between. The V gene's germline CDR1 is SNHLY and CDR2 FYNNEI. The CDR3 totals 14 residues. CDR3: CASSLETVLDTQYF. The CDR3 nucleotides read TGTGCCAGCAGTCTAGAGACGGTCTTAGATACGCAGTATTTT. The variable domain in full, with the rest retrieved from reference TRBV2 and TRBJ2-3, is EPEVTQTPSHQVTQMGQEVILRCVPISNHLYFYWYRQILGQKVEFLVSFYNNEISEKSEIFDDQFSVERPDGSNFTLKIRSTKLEDSAMYFCASSLETVLDTQYFGPGTRLTVL.